This TCR beta chain was captured in a study of technical replicates of blood from a few donors. V was shortened by 0 bases and J by 7 bases, with 6 bases between the two germline ends. Germline-derived CDR1 and CDR2 are LGHNA and YNFKEQ. This CDR3 has 13 amino acids. Produced via immunoSEQ multiplex PCR; TCRdb's table is partial and in-frame only. This table holds roughly 65,000 clones, around 90% found once. The sequenced material came from PBMCs. This clonotype was obtained from a human donor in good health. Some clones in this sample may be carry-over from other donors' samples. The chain combines TRBV4-2 with TRBJ2-2, with D uncertain. In DNA form, the CDR3 reads TGTGCCAGCAGCCAAGATCTAGACGGGGAGCTGTTTTTT. Translating gives CASSQDLDGELFF.